This paragraph reports one T cell receptor beta chain. The target antigen is unknown. The sample is drawn from a study of blood T cells in healthy people across ages. The study, taken as a whole, reports: Age brought a roughly linear fall in TCR beta diversity measured per million T cells.

A sample-barcoded 5' primer and a J-beta primer mix were used in a second PCR of roughly 7 to 11 cycles. Every cDNA molecule carried a tag from a template-switch adaptor bearing 12 random nucleotides. The study obtained at least 3 million CDR3-containing paired-end reads from every sample. One entry per CDR3 protein, called by TCRdb with MiXCR from the 5' RACE reads. The table has 1.5 million to 2 million distinct CDR3 sequences, around half seen once. CDR1 is MGHRA, CDR2 YSYEKL, per germline. The CDR3 consists of 16 residues. V lost 2 bases and J lost 10, with 18 bases in between. The TCR originated in a woman in her thirties or forties in good health. Sequencing input: blood. The chain joins TRBV4-1 to TRBJ1-6; D is perhaps TRBD1 (6 bases). The CDR3 here is CASSQQIGQIGSPLHF. The CDR3 nucleotides read TGCGCCAGCAGCCAACAAATCGGACAGATTGGATCACCCCTCCACTTT.